These 10 T cell receptor beta chains originate from one sample sequenced in a study of blood T cell repertoires in COVID-19. Method: immunoSEQ multiplex PCR; TCRdb's copy keeps in-frame clones and lacks some. The sample yields under 100,000 clones, about 85% seen once. The sample comprised peripheral blood. The receptors were gathered from an elderly man with active or convalescent COVID-19.

The chain links TRBV19 to TRBJ1-5, with TRBD1 matching over 7 bases. The CDR3 length is 15 residues. With 6 bases clipped from V and 1 base from J, the junction kept 6 bases outside the gene matches. Germline V CDR1 and CDR2: LNHDA, SQIVND (reference sequence). The CDR3 DNA follows: TGTGCCAGTAGCCGAGGGGGCTGGAGCAATCAGCCCCAGCATTTT. The encoded protein is CASSRGGWSNQPQHF. The full variable domain, its missing parts supplied by reference TRBV19 and TRBJ1-5, is DGGITQSPKYLFRKEGQNVTLSCEQNLNHDAMYWYRQDPGQGLRLIYYSQIVNDFQKGDIAEGYSVSREKKESFPLTVTSAQKNPTAFYLCASSRGGWSNQPQHFGDGTRLSIL.

This CDR3 is CASSRSGAHSPLHF. The CDR3 coding sequence is TGTGCCAGCAGCCGCTCAGGGGCTCATTCACCCCTCCACTTT. This sequence joins TRBV27 and TRBJ1-6; D may be TRBD1 (6 bases). V lost 6 bases and J 8 bases, leaving 14 bases between the germline ends. Germline CDR1 reads MNHEY; CDR2 reads SMNVEV (reference sequence). CDR3 size: 14 residues.

CDR3 amino acids: CASTDPPNTEAFF. The DNA for the CDR3 is TGTGCCAGCACAGATCCACCGAACACTGAAGCTTTCTTT. The chain employs TRBV11-2 and TRBJ1-1; D is undetermined. The CDR3 runs to 13 residues. Germline CDR1 SGHAT, CDR2 FQNNGV. Deletions cut 7 bases from V and 1 base from J, with 10 bases between. The full variable domain, its missing parts supplied by reference TRBV11-2 and TRBJ1-1, is EAGVAQSPRYKIIEKRQSVAFWCNPISGHATLYWYQQILGQGPKLLIQFQNNGVVDDSQLPKDRFSAERLKGVDSTLKIQPAKLEDSAVYLCASTDPPNTEAFFGQGTRLTVV.

The chain carries TRBV6-4 and TRBJ2-2; TRBD2 aligns across 12 bases. V was clipped by 4 bases and J by 3 bases; unmatched bases: 0. CDR1 and CDR2 (germline): MRHNA, SNTAGT. The CDR3 spans 15 residues. In nucleotides, the CDR3 is TGTGCCAGCAGTGGGACTAGCGGGGACACCGGGGAGCTGTTTTTT. Protein product: CASSGTSGDTGELFF.

The V call is TRBV27, the J call TRBJ1-6; maybe TRBD1 (6 bases). This CDR3 has 14 residues. The V and J ends lost 8 bases and 6 bases respectively, with 14 bases between them. Germline V lookup: CDR1 MNHEY, CDR2 SMNVEV (reference sequence). For the CDR3, the DNA is TGTGCCAGCTCCCCCCGGACAGTTAATTCACCCCTCCACTTT. Its protein product is CASSPRTVNSPLHF.

The genes are TRBV29-1 and TRBJ1-3; D is perhaps TRBD1 (5 bases). The CDR3 totals 16 residues. Per the germline V gene, CDR1 is SQVTM and CDR2 is ANQGSEA. Trimming left V 6 bases short and J 0 bases short, with 18 bases between. The CDR3 loop is CSVGGLLGSSGNTIYF. The CDR3 bases are TGCAGCGTGGGGGGACTGTTGGGCAGCTCTGGAAACACCATATATTTT.

The chain uses TRBV6-5 and TRBJ1-1, with D possibly being TRBD1 (6 bases). Germline V gives CDR1 MNHEY, CDR2 SVGAGI. V dropped 6 bases and J dropped 5 bases, with 16 bases sitting between them. There are 14 residues in the CDR3. The CDR3 region is CASSDEQGWTEAFF. The DNA for the CDR3 is TGTGCCAGCAGCGACGAACAGGGTTGGACTGAAGCTTTCTTT.

This clone was seen only once. The J gene is TRBJ2-7, the V gene TRBV6-5; a weak D match, TRBD2 (5 bases). V shed 0 bases and J shed 0 bases, with 12 bases lying between them. Germline V gene data show CDR1 as MNHEY and CDR2 as SVGAGI. The CDR3 is 16 residues long. The chain's CDR3 is CASSYSRRDLSYEQYF. The CDR3 bases are TGTGCCAGCAGTTACTCACGCCGGGATCTCTCCTACGAGCAGTACTTC.

The J gene is TRBJ2-1, the V gene TRBV7-9; 7 nucleotides align to TRBD2. The CDR3 extends over 12 amino acids. V shed 6 bases and J 9 bases; nucleotides not matched to a gene: 5. Germline CDR1 and CDR2: SEHNR and FQNEAQ (reference sequence). DNA of the CDR3: TGTGCCAGCAGTTCGGGGGGTCCTGAGCAGTTCTTC. Translated, it gives CASSSGGPEQFF.

The J gene is TRBJ1-1, the V gene TRBV10-3; possible D gene TRBD1, 6 bases. The CDR3 covers 13 residues. Trimming removed 11 bases at V and 0 bases at J, with 13 bases between. The germline V gene encodes CDR1 ENHRY and CDR2 SYGVKD. As DNA, the CDR3 is TGTGCCGTGGTGGGACAATTGAACACTGAAGCTTTCTTT. It specifies CAVVGQLNTEAFF.